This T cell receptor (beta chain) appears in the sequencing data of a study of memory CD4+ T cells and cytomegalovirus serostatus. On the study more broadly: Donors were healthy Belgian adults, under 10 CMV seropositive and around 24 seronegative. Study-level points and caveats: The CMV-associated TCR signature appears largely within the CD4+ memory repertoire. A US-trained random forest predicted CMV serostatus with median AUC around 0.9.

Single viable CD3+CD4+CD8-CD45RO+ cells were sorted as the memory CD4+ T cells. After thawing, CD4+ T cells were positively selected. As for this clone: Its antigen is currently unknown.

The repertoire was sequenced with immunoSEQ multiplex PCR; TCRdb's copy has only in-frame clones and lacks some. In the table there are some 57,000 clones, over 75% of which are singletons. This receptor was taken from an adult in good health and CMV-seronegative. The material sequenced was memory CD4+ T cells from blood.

CDR3 loop: CASSAGSSYNSPLHF. The CDR3 DNA is TGTGCCAGCAGCGCGGGGAGCTCCTATAATTCACCCCTCCACTTT. The chain uses TRBV7-9 and TRBJ1-6, with D hard to call. Germline V gives CDR1 SEHNR, CDR2 FQNEAQ (reference sequence). The CDR3 consists of 15 residues. Trimming pared 5 bases from V and 0 bases from J, leaving 8 bases between.